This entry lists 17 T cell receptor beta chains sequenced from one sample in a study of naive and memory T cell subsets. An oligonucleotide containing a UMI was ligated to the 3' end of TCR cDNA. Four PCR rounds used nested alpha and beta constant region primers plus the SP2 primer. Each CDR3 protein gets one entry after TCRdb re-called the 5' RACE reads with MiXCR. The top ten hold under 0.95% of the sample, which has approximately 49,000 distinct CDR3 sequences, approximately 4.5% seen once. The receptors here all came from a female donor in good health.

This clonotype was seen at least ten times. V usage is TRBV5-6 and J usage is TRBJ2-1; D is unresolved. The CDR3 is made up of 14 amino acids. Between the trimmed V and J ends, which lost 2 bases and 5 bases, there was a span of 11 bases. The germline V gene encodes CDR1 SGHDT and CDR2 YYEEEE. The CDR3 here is CASSFWRLNNEQFF. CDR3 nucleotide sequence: TGTGCCAGCAGCTTCTGGCGCCTAAACAATGAGCAGTTCTTC.

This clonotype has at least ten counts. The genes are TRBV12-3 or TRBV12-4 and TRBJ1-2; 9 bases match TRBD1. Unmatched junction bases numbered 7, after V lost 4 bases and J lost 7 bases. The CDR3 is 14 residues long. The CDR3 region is CASSSVTGGSGYTF. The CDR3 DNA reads TGTGCCAGCAGTTCCGTTACAGGGGGCAGTGGCTACACCTTC.

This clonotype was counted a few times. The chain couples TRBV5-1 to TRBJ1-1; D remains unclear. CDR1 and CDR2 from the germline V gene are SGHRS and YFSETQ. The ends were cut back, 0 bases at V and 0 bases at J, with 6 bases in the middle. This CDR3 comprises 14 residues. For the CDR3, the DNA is TGCGCCAGCAGCTTGGGGGAAATGAACACTGAAGCTTTCTTT. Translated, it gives CASSLGEMNTEAFF.

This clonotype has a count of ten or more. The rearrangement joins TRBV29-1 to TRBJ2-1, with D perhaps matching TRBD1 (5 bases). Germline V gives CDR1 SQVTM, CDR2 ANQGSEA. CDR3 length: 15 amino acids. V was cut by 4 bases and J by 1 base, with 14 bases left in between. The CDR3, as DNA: TGCAGCGTTGTTTTCTTGCAGGGTTCCTACAATGAGCAGTTCTTC. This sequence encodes CSVVFLQGSYNEQFF.

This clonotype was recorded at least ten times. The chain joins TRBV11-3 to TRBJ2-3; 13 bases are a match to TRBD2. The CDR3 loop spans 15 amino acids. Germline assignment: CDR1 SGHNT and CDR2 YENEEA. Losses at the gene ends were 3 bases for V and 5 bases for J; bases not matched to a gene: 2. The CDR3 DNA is TGTGCCAGCAGCTTCGGACTAGCGGGAGAAGATACGCAGTATTTT. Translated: CASSFGLAGEDTQYF.

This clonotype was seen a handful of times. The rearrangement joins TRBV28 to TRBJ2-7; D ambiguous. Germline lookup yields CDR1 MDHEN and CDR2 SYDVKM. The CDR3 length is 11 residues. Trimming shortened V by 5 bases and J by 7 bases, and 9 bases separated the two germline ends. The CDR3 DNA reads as TGTGCCAGCAGTCTCCGTGAGGAGCAGTACTTC. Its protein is CASSLREEQYF.

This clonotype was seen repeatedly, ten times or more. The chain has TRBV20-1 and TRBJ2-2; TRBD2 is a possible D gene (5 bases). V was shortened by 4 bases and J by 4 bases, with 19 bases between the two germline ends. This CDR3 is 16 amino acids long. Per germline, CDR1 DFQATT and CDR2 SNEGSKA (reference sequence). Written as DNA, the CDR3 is TGCAGTGCTACTCAGCGCAGGAGGTCGAGCACCGGGGAGCTGTTTTTT. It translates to CSATQRRRSSTGELFF.

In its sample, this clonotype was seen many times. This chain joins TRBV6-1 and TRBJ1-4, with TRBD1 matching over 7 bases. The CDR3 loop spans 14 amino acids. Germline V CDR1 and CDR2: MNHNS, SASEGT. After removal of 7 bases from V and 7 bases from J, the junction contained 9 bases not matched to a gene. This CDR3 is CASTSGGSGEKLFF. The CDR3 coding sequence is TGTGCCAGCACCTCAGGGGGGTCTGGTGAAAAACTGTTTTTT.

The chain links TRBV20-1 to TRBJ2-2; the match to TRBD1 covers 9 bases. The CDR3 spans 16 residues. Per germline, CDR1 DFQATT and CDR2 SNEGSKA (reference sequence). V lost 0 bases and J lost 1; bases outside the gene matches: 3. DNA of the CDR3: TGCAGTGCTAGAGATATGGGACAGGGGAACACCGGGGAGCTGTTTTTT. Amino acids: CSARDMGQGNTGELFF.

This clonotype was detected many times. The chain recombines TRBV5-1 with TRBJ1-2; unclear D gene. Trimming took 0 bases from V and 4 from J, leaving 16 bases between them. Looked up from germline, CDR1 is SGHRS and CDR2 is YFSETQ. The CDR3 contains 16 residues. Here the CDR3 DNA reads TGCGCCAGCAGCTTGGGCGGGCCAGGCCCCCTCTATGGCTACACCTTC. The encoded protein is CASSLGGPGPLYGYTF.

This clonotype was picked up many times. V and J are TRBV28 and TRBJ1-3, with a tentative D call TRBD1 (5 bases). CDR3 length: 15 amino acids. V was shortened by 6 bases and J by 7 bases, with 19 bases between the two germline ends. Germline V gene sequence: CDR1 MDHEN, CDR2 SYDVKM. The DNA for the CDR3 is TGTGCCAGCAGCCTTAGGGACGGAGGTTATAACACCATATATTTT. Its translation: CASSLRDGGYNTIYF. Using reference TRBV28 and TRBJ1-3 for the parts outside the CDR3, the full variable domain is DVKVTQSSRYLVKRTGEKVFLECVQDMDHENMFWYRQDPGLGLRLIYFSYDVKMKEKGDIPEGYSVSREKKERFSLILESASTNQTSMYLCASSLRDGGYNTIYFGEGSWLTVV.

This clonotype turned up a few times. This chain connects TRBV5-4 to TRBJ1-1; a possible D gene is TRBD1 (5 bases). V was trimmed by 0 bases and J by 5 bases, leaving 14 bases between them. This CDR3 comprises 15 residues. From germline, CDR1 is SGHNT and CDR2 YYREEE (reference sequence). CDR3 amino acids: CASSLEEGRGTEAFF. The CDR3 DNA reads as TGTGCCAGCAGCTTGGAAGAGGGAAGGGGAACTGAAGCTTTCTTT.

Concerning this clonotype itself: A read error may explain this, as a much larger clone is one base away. This CDR3 reads CASSQGGDQPQHF. The CDR3 nucleotides are TGTGCCAGCAGCCAGGGTGGCGATCAGCCCCAGCATTTT. This chain joins TRBV2 and TRBJ1-5; D might be TRBD1 (5 bases). The CDR3 sequence is 13 residues long. Trimming left V 6 bases short and J 5 bases short, with 11 bases between. Looked up from germline, CDR1 is SNHLY and CDR2 is FYNNEI. The entire variable domain, with the rest obtained from reference TRBV2 and TRBJ1-5, is as follows: EPEVTQTPSHQVTQMGQEVILRCVPISNHLYFYWYRQILGQKVEFLVSFYNNEISEKSEIFDDQFSVERPDGSNFTLKIRSTKLEDSAMYFCASSQGGDQPQHFGDGTRLSIL.

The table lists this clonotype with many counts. Here the CDR3 reads CASSQGTGPPYEQYF. The DNA for the CDR3 is TGCGCCAGCAGCCAAGGGACAGGGCCTCCCTACGAGCAGTACTTC. V gene TRBV4-1 combines with J gene TRBJ2-7, with 8 bases aligning to TRBD1. V was clipped by 1 base and J by 2 bases; unmatched bases: 4. CDR1 MGHRA and CDR2 YSYEKL come from the germline V gene. The CDR3 loop spans 15 amino acids.

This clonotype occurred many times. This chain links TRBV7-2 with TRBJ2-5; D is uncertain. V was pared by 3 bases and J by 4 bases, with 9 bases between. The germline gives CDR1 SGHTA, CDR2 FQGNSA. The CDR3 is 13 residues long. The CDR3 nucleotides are TGTGCCAGCAGCTTTTACCCGGGAGAGACCCAGTACTTC. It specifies CASSFYPGETQYF. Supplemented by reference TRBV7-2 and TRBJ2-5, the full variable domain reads GAGVSQSPSNKVTEKGKDVELRCDPISGHTALYWYRQSLGQGLEFLIYFQGNSAPDKSGLPSDRFSAERTGGSVSTLTIQRTQQEDSAVYLCASSFYPGETQYFGPGTRLLVL.

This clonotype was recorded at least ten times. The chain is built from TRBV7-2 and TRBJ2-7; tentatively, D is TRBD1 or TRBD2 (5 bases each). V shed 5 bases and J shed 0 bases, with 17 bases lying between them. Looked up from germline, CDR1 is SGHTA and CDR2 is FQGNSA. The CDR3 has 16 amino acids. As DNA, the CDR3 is TGTGCCAGCAGCCCGAGGGGCGGTGGAAGCTCCTACGAGCAGTACTTC. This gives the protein CASSPRGGGSSYEQYF.

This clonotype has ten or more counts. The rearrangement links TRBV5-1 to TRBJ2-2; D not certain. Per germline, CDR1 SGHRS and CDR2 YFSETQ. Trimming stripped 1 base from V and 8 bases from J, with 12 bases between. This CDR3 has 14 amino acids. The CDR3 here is CASSLQRSIGELFF. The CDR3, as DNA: TGCGCCAGCAGCTTGCAGAGATCGATAGGGGAGCTGTTTTTT.